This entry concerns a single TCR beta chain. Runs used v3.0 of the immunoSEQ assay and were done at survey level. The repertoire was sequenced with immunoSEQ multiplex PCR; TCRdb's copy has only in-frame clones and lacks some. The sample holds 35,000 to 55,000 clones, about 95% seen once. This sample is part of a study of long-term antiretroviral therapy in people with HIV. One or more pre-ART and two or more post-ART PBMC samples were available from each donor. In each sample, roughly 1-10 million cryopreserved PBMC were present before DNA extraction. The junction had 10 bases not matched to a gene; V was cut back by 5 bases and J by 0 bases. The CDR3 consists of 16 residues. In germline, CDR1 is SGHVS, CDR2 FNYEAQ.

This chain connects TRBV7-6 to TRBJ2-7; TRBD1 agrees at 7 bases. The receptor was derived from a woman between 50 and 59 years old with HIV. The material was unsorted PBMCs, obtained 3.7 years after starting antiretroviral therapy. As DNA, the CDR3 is TGTGCCAGCAGCCAGGGACAGAGACCTAGCTCCTACGAGCAGTACTTC. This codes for CASSQGQRPSSYEQYF.